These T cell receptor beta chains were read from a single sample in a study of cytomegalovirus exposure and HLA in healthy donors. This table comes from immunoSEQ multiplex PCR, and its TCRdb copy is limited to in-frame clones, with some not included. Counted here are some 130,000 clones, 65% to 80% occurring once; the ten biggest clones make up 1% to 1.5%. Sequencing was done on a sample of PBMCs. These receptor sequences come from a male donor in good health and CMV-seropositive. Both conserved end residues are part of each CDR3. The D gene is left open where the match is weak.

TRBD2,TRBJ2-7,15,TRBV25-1,CASSDLAGGLYEQYF,TGTGCCAGCAGTGATCTAGCGGGGGGGCTCTACGAGCAGTACTTC
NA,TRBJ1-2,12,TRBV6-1,CASSDIDYGYTF,TGTGCCAGCAGTGACATAGACTATGGCTACACCTTC
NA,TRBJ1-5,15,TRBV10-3,CAISESGQPNQPQHF,TGTGCCATCAGTGAGTCGGGGCAGCCCAATCAGCCCCAGCATTTT
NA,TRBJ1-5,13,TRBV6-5,CASKAYSNQPQHF,TGTGCCAGCAAAGCTTATAGCAATCAGCCCCAGCATTTT
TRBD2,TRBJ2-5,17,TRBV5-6,CASSLGVSGLAEETQYF,TGTGCCAGCAGCTTGGGGGTATCGGGACTAGCGGAAGAGACCCAGTACTTC
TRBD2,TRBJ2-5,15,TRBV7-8,CASSIHLADQETQYF,TGTGCCAGCAGCATCCATCTAGCGGACCAAGAGACCCAGTACTTC
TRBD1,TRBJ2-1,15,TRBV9,CASSVGQGALGEQFF,TGTGCCAGCAGCGTAGGGCAGGGGGCGTTGGGTGAGCAGTTCTTC
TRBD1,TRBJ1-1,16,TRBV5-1,CASSPRQGSLNTEAFF,TGCGCCAGCAGCCCGAGACAGGGTTCGTTGAACACTGAAGCTTTCTTT
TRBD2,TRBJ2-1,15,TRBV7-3,CASSAREGPYNEQFF,TGTGCCAGCAGCGCCAGGGAGGGTCCCTACAATGAGCAGTTCTTC
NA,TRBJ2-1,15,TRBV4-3,CASSPEDFTYNEQFF,TGCGCCAGCAGCCCCGAGGATTTTACCTACAATGAGCAGTTCTTC